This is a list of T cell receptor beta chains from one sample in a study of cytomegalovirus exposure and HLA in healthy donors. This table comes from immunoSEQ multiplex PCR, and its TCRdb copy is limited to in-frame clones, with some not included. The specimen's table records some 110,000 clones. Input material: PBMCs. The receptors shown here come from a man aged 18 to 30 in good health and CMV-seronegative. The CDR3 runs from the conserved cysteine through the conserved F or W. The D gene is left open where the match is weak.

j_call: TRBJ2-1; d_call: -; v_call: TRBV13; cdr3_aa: CASSLGPGGRGSYNEQFF
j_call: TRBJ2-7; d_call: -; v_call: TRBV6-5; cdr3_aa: CASRMWTALRYEQYF
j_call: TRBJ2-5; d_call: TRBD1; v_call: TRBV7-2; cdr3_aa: CASRARSGGSQETQYF
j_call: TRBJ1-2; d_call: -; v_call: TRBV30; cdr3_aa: CAWRRDNYGYTF
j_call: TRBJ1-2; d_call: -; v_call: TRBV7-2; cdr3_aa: CASSLPRGGLNYGYTF
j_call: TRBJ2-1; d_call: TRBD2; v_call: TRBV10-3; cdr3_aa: CAISATSGTTEQFF
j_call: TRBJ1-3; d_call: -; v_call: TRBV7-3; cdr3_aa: CASSLRGTGNTIYF
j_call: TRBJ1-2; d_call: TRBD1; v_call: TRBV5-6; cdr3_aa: CASTKTGQGAYGYTF
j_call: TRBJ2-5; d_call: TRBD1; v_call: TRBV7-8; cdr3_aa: CASSPPIGGSGETQYF
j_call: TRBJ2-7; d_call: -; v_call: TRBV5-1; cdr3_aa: CASSIGTPSSYEQYF
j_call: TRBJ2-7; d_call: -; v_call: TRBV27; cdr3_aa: CASSFSGREQYF
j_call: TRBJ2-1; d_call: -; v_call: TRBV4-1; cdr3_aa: CASSHDLESEQFF
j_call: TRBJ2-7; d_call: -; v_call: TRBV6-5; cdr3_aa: CASSYRRTAPYEQYF
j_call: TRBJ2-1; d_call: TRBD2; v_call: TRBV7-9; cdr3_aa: CASSSQLAGGEYNEQFF
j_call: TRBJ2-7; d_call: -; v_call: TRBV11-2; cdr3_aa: CASSLVQGGTYEQYF
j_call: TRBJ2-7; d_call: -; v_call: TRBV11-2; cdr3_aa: CASSLRGGVVINEQYF
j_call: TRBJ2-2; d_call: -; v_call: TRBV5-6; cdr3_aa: CASTPLSGELFF
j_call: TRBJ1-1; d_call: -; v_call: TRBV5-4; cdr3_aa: CASSLVPTTNTEAFF
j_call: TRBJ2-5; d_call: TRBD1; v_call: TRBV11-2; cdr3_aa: CASSLDRQGPQETQYF
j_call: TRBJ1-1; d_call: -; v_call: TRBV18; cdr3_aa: CASSPPQAKNTEAFF
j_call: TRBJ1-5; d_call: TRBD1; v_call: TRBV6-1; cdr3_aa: CASRGTGDFNQPQHF
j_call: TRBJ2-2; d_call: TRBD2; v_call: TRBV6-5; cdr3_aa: CASSYFGGANTGELFF
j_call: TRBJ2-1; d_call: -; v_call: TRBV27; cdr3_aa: CASSPASSYNEQFF
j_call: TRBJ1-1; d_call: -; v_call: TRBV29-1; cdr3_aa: CSVPGLSMNTEAFF
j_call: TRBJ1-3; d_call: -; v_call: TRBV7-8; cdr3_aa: CASSQNSGNTIYF
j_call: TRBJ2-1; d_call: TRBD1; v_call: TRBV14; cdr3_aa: CASSHRTGYGGDEQFF
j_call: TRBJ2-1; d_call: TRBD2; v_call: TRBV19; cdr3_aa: CASSAGVDYNEQFF
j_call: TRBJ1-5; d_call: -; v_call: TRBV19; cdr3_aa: CASSTMLTQPQHF
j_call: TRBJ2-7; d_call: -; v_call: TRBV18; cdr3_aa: CASSSRASSSYEQYF
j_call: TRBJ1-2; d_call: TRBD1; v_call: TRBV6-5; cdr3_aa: CASSYLMTGEGGYTF
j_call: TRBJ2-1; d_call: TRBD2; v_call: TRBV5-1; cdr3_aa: CASWTSGSNEQFF
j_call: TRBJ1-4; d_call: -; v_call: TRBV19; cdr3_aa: CASTSAGGTNEKLFF
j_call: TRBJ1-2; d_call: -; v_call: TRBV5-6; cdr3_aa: CASRGRGPLYGYTF
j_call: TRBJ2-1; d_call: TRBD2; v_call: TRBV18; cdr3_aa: CASSPGSSGNNEQFF
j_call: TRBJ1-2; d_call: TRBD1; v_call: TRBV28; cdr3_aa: CASSLFRQAGGGYTF
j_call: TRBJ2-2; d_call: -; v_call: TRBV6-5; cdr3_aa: CASRSLGTGELFF
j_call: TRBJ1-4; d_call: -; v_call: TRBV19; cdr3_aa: CASSIAGYGEKLFF
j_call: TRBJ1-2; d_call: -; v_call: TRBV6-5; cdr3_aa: CASSDPGGGSYGYTF
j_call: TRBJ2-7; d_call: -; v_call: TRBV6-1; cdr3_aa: CASTQAYEQYF
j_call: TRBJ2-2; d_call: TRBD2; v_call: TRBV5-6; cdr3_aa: CASSFSRGGTGELFF